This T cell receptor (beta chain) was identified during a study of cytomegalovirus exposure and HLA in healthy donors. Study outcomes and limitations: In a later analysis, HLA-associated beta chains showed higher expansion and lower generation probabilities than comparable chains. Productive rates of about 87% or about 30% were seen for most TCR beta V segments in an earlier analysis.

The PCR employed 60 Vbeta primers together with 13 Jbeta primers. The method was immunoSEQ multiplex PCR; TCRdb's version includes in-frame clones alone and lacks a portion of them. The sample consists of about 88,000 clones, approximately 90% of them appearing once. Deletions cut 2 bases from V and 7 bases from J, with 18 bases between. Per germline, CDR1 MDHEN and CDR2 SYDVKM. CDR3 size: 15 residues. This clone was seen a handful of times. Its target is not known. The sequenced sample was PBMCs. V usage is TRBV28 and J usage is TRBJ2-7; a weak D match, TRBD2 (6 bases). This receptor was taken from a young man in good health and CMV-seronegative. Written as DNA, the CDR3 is TGTGCCAGCAGTTTAGGGTTCGAGGGAGGTCGGGAGCAGTACTTC. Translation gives CASSLGFEGGREQYF.